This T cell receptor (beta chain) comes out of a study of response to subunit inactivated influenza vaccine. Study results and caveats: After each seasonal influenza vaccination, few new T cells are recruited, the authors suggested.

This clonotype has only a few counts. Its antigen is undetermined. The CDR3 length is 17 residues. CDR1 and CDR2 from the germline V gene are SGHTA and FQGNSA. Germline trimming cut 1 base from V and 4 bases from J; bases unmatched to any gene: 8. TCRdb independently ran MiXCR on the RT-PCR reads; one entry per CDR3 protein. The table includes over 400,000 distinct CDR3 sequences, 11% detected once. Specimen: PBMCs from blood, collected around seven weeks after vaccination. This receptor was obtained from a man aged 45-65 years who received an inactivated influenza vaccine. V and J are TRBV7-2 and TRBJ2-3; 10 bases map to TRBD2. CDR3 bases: TGTGCCAGCAGCTTAGGGCCTAGCGGGAGTTCCGCAGATACGCAGTATTTT. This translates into CASSLGPSGSSADTQYF.